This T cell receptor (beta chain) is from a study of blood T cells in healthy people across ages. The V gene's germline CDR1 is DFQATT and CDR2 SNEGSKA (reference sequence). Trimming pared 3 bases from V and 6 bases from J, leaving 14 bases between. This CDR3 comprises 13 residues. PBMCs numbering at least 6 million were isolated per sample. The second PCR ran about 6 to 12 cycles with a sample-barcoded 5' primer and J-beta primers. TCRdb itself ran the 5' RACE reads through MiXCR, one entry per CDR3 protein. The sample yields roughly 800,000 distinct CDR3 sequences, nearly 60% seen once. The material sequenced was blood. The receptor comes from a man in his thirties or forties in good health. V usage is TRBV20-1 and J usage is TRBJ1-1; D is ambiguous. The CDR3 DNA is TGCAGTGCTAGTCCGGGAGGGAGGCCTGAAGCTTTCTTT. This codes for CSASPGGRPEAFF.